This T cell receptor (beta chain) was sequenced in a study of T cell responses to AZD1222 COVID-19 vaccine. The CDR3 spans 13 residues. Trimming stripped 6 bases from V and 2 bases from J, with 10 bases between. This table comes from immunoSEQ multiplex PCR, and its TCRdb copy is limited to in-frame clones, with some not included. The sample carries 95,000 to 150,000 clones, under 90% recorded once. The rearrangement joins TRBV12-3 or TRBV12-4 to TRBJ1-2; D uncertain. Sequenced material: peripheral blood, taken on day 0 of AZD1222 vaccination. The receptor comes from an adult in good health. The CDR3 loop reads CASSQGENYGYTF. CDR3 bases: TGTGCCAGCAGCCAAGGAGAAAACTATGGCTACACCTTC.